Sequencing of this T cell receptor (beta chain) was carried out in a study of blood T cell repertoires in COVID-19. Study summary: Acute and convalescent COVID-19 samples came from the United States, Italy and Spain.

Recovered Cohort 3 donors showed two negative PCRs, clearance, or symptom resolution. In the original analysis: Amplification of reference gene primers was used by the study to estimate nucleated cell counts. Sequencing used immunoSEQ multiplex PCR; TCRdb keeps in-frame clones, though not all of them. V and J calls and clone size come straight from that table; D and trimming were deduced from the DNA. The top ten hold approximately 18% of the sample, which has about 180,000 clones, under 90% seen once. V shed 5 bases and J 13 bases; nucleotides not matched to a gene: 9. CDR1 is DFQATT and CDR2 is SNEGSKA in the germline V gene (reference sequence). This CDR3 spans 11 amino acids.

J is TRBJ2-5 and V is TRBV20-1, with 8 bases that match TRBD1. The specimen sequenced was PBMCs or T cells enriched from blood (not recorded which). This TCR was sampled from a man between 60 and 75 years old who had recovered from COVID-19. Here the CDR3 DNA reads TGCAGTGCTCCCACAGGGGGGACGCGGTACTTC. Protein sequence: CSAPTGGTRYF.